A selection of T cell receptor beta chains follows, all from one sample in a study of PD-1 blockade in classical Hodgkin lymphoma. Assay: immunoSEQ multiplex PCR; the TCRdb copy retains only in-frame clones and omits some. The sample records 75,000 to 100,000 clones, around 93% being singletons. Sequences were derived from peripheral blood mononuclear cells (PBMCs), sampled before the fourth cycle of nivolumab. The receptors were gathered from a human donor with classical Hodgkin lymphoma. Both conserved end residues are part of each CDR3. Fields, in order: J gene, V gene, clone size, CDR3 length, D gene, CDR3 protein, CDR3 DNA. A D gene is named only where the DNA matches it firmly. Clone size is shown for a subset of rows, as once, few, many or a class of expanded clone.

j_call: TRBJ1-5
v_call: TRBV6-1
clone_size: once
cdr3_length: 13
d_call: -
cdr3_aa: CASFGSGNQPQHF
cdr3_nt: TGTGCCAGCTTTGGGTCGGGCAATCAGCCCCAGCATTTT

j_call: TRBJ2-5
v_call: TRBV29-1
clone_size: -
cdr3_length: 12
d_call: -
cdr3_aa: CSVDPDGETQYF
cdr3_nt: TGCAGCGTTGACCCCGACGGAGAGACCCAGTACTTC

j_call: TRBJ2-7
v_call: TRBV7-9
clone_size: -
cdr3_length: 13
d_call: -
cdr3_aa: CASSLGDNGLPVF
cdr3_nt: TGTGCCAGCAGCCTAGGGGACAACGGCCTCCCTGTCTTC

j_call: TRBJ1-5
v_call: TRBV10-3
clone_size: -
cdr3_length: 15
d_call: -
cdr3_aa: CAISESSGERQPQHF
cdr3_nt: TGTGCCATCAGTGAGTCGTCGGGAGAGCGACAGCCCCAGCATTTT

j_call: TRBJ2-2
v_call: TRBV29-1
clone_size: -
cdr3_length: 12
d_call: -
cdr3_aa: CSVVWGRGELFF
cdr3_nt: TGCAGCGTTGTTTGGGGGCGGGGGGAGCTGTTTTTT

j_call: TRBJ2-1
v_call: TRBV29-1
clone_size: -
cdr3_length: 16
d_call: TRBD2
cdr3_aa: CSVWGSGTSRYNEQFF
cdr3_nt: TGCAGCGTATGGGGGAGCGGGACGAGCCGATACAATGAGCAGTTCTTC

j_call: TRBJ2-7
v_call: TRBV7-8
clone_size: -
cdr3_length: 13
d_call: -
cdr3_aa: CASSLGPGVEQYF
cdr3_nt: TGTGCCAGCAGCTTAGGACCCGGGGTCGAGCAGTACTTC

j_call: TRBJ1-2
v_call: TRBV19
clone_size: -
cdr3_length: 14
d_call: TRBD1
cdr3_aa: CASSWDREAYGYTF
cdr3_nt: TGTGCCAGTAGCTGGGACAGGGAGGCCTATGGCTACACCTTC

j_call: TRBJ1-2
v_call: TRBV7-8
clone_size: -
cdr3_length: 12
d_call: -
cdr3_aa: CASSLKHYGYTF
cdr3_nt: TGTGCCAGCAGCTTGAAGCACTATGGCTACACCTTC

j_call: TRBJ2-4
v_call: TRBV19
clone_size: -
cdr3_length: 13
d_call: -
cdr3_aa: CASSASVENIQYF
cdr3_nt: TGTGCCAGTAGTGCTAGCGTAGAAAACATTCAGTACTTC

j_call: TRBJ1-2
v_call: TRBV4-1
clone_size: -
cdr3_length: 13
d_call: -
cdr3_aa: CASSQEPANRAAF
cdr3_nt: TGCGCCAGCAGCCAAGAACCTGCTAATAGAGCAGCCTTC

j_call: TRBJ2-7
v_call: TRBV28
clone_size: -
cdr3_length: 14
d_call: -
cdr3_aa: CASSLLGGRVEQYF
cdr3_nt: TGTGCCAGCAGTTTATTAGGGGGGAGGGTCGAGCAGTACTTC

j_call: TRBJ1-5
v_call: TRBV28
clone_size: -
cdr3_length: 14
d_call: -
cdr3_aa: CASSLRSSNQPQHF
cdr3_nt: TGTGCCAGCAGTTTGCGCAGTAGCAATCAGCCCCAGCATTTT

j_call: TRBJ2-2
v_call: TRBV5-8
clone_size: -
cdr3_length: 19
d_call: TRBD2
cdr3_aa: CARGGTSGSKRRNTGELFF
cdr3_nt: TGTGCCAGGGGTGGGACTAGCGGGAGTAAGCGACGGAACACCGGGGAGCTGTTTTTT

j_call: TRBJ2-4
v_call: TRBV7-8
clone_size: -
cdr3_length: 17
d_call: -
cdr3_aa: CASSFSVAGPMGNIQYF
cdr3_nt: TGTGCCAGCAGCTTTTCAGTGGCAGGGCCGATGGGAAACATTCAGTACTTC

j_call: TRBJ1-2
v_call: TRBV19
clone_size: -
cdr3_length: 12
d_call: -
cdr3_aa: CASSMDTYGYTF
cdr3_nt: TGTGCCAGTAGTATGGACACCTATGGCTACACCTTC

j_call: TRBJ1-2
v_call: TRBV9
clone_size: -
cdr3_length: 16
d_call: TRBD1
cdr3_aa: CASSPHPGQGFYGYTF
cdr3_nt: TGTGCCAGCAGCCCACATCCGGGACAGGGATTCTATGGCTACACCTTC

j_call: TRBJ2-7
v_call: TRBV19
clone_size: -
cdr3_length: 16
d_call: -
cdr3_aa: CASSSLEEGGRLEQYF
cdr3_nt: TGTGCCAGTAGTAGCCTCGAAGAGGGAGGCAGGCTCGAGCAGTACTTC

j_call: TRBJ1-1
v_call: TRBV19
clone_size: -
cdr3_length: 15
d_call: TRBD1
cdr3_aa: CASSPRGQGSTEAFF
cdr3_nt: TGTGCCAGTAGTCCCCGGGGACAGGGTAGCACTGAAGCTTTCTTT

j_call: TRBJ2-7
v_call: TRBV30
clone_size: -
cdr3_length: 11
d_call: -
cdr3_aa: CAWTSSYEQYF
cdr3_nt: TGTGCCTGGACGAGCAGCTACGAGCAGTACTTC

j_call: TRBJ1-3
v_call: TRBV5-1
clone_size: -
cdr3_length: 15
d_call: -
cdr3_aa: CASSLDRVSGNTIYF
cdr3_nt: TGCGCCAGCAGCTTGGACAGGGTCTCTGGAAACACCATATATTTT

j_call: TRBJ2-2
v_call: TRBV7-9
clone_size: -
cdr3_length: 18
d_call: -
cdr3_aa: CASSLDLTSGGNTGELFF
cdr3_nt: TGTGCCAGCAGCTTAGATCTGACGAGCGGAGGGAACACCGGGGAGCTGTTTTTT

j_call: TRBJ1-1
v_call: TRBV4-1
clone_size: -
cdr3_length: 14
d_call: -
cdr3_aa: CASSQGQGHTEAFF
cdr3_nt: TGCGCCAGCAGCCAGGGTCAGGGTCACACTGAAGCTTTCTTT

j_call: TRBJ2-3
v_call: TRBV6-6
clone_size: few
cdr3_length: 14
d_call: TRBD1
cdr3_aa: CASTRTGGTDTQYF
cdr3_nt: TGTGCCAGCACCCGGACAGGGGGCACAGATACGCAGTATTTT

j_call: TRBJ2-7
v_call: TRBV13
clone_size: once
cdr3_length: 12
d_call: -
cdr3_aa: CASSSNNYEQYF
cdr3_nt: TGTGCCAGCAGCTCAAATAACTACGAGCAGTACTTC

j_call: TRBJ1-1
v_call: TRBV10-1
clone_size: -
cdr3_length: 16
d_call: -
cdr3_aa: CASTPGHAERTGEAFF
cdr3_nt: TGCGCCAGCACCCCCGGACACGCCGAGCGGACCGGTGAAGCTTTCTTT

j_call: TRBJ2-7
v_call: TRBV9
clone_size: -
cdr3_length: 13
d_call: -
cdr3_aa: CASSVEGHHEQYF
cdr3_nt: TGTGCCAGCAGCGTAGAGGGACACCACGAGCAGTACTTC

j_call: TRBJ2-3
v_call: TRBV5-6
clone_size: -
cdr3_length: 13
d_call: -
cdr3_aa: CASSLAGTDTQYF
cdr3_nt: TGTGCCAGCAGCTTGGCGGGGACAGATACGCAGTATTTT

j_call: TRBJ1-2
v_call: TRBV15
clone_size: few
cdr3_length: 13
d_call: -
cdr3_aa: CATSREGNYGYTF
cdr3_nt: TGTGCCACCAGCAGAGAAGGGAACTATGGCTACACCTTC

j_call: TRBJ1-1
v_call: TRBV11-2
clone_size: -
cdr3_length: 13
d_call: -
cdr3_aa: CASSRGRETEAFF
cdr3_nt: TGTGCCAGCAGCCGAGGCAGGGAGACTGAAGCTTTCTTT

j_call: TRBJ2-1
v_call: TRBV11-2
clone_size: -
cdr3_length: 13
d_call: -
cdr3_aa: CASSLDSNNEQFF
cdr3_nt: TGTGCCAGCAGCTTAGATTCTAACAATGAGCAGTTCTTC

j_call: TRBJ2-1
v_call: TRBV5-4
clone_size: -
cdr3_length: 16
d_call: TRBD1
cdr3_aa: CASSLGTGGSYNEQFF
cdr3_nt: TGTGCCAGCAGCTTGGGTACAGGGGGCTCCTACAATGAGCAGTTCTTC

j_call: TRBJ2-3
v_call: TRBV9
clone_size: -
cdr3_length: 14
d_call: -
cdr3_aa: CASSVAGSGDTQYF
cdr3_nt: TGTGCCAGCAGCGTAGCCGGGAGTGGAGATACGCAGTATTTT

j_call: TRBJ2-1
v_call: TRBV7-9
clone_size: -
cdr3_length: 15
d_call: TRBD2
cdr3_aa: CASSSPAGGPNEQFF
cdr3_nt: TGTGCCAGCAGCTCCCCAGCGGGAGGGCCAAATGAGCAGTTCTTC

j_call: TRBJ1-1
v_call: TRBV7-8
clone_size: -
cdr3_length: 14
d_call: -
cdr3_aa: CASSLELGDTEAFF
cdr3_nt: TGTGCCAGCAGCTTAGAACTAGGGGACACTGAAGCTTTCTTT

j_call: TRBJ2-1
v_call: TRBV11-3
clone_size: -
cdr3_length: 14
d_call: -
cdr3_aa: CASSPNRGGNEQFF
cdr3_nt: TGTGCCAGCAGCCCTAACAGGGGGGGCAATGAGCAGTTCTTC

j_call: TRBJ2-3
v_call: TRBV13
clone_size: -
cdr3_length: 16
d_call: -
cdr3_aa: CASSLVGGGEADTQYF
cdr3_nt: TGTGCCAGCAGCTTAGTAGGAGGGGGCGAAGCAGATACGCAGTATTTT

j_call: TRBJ2-7
v_call: TRBV23-1
clone_size: -
cdr3_length: 17
d_call: TRBD1
cdr3_aa: CASSQSWNRGLMGEQYF
cdr3_nt: TGCGCCAGCAGTCAATCTTGGAATAGGGGGCTAATGGGGGAGCAGTACTTC

j_call: TRBJ2-7
v_call: TRBV18
clone_size: -
cdr3_length: 16
d_call: TRBD1
cdr3_aa: CASSPRGTGGRYEQYF
cdr3_nt: TGTGCCAGCTCACCTCGCGGGACAGGGGGCCGCTACGAGCAGTACTTC

j_call: TRBJ1-1
v_call: TRBV13
clone_size: -
cdr3_length: 13
d_call: -
cdr3_aa: CASSLGLNTEAFF
cdr3_nt: TGTGCCAGCAGCCTTGGGTTGAACACTGAAGCTTTCTTT

j_call: TRBJ2-5
v_call: TRBV6-4
clone_size: few
cdr3_length: 13
d_call: -
cdr3_aa: CASSPYPEETQYF
cdr3_nt: TGTGCCAGCAGCCCCTACCCTGAAGAGACCCAGTACTTC

j_call: TRBJ2-7
v_call: TRBV19
clone_size: -
cdr3_length: 12
d_call: -
cdr3_aa: CASSPSEYEQYF
cdr3_nt: TGTGCCAGTAGTCCGAGTGAGTACGAGCAGTACTTC

j_call: TRBJ2-1
v_call: TRBV7-2
clone_size: once
cdr3_length: 16
d_call: -
cdr3_aa: CASSPPGRARYNEQFF
cdr3_nt: TGTGCCAGCAGCCCCCCGGGCAGGGCAAGGTACAATGAGCAGTTCTTC

j_call: TRBJ2-2
v_call: TRBV4-1
clone_size: once
cdr3_length: 15
d_call: TRBD2
cdr3_aa: CASRGLAVNTGELFF
cdr3_nt: TGCGCCAGCCGCGGACTAGCGGTGAACACCGGGGAGCTGTTTTTT

j_call: TRBJ2-7
v_call: TRBV10-3
clone_size: once
cdr3_length: 15
d_call: TRBD2
cdr3_aa: CAISDPGTSAYEQYF
cdr3_nt: TGTGCCATCAGTGATCCCGGGACTAGCGCATACGAGCAGTACTTC

j_call: TRBJ1-1
v_call: TRBV9
clone_size: once
cdr3_length: 14
d_call: -
cdr3_aa: CASSPETGNTEAFF
cdr3_nt: TGTGCCAGCAGCCCCGAGACAGGGAACACTGAAGCTTTCTTT

j_call: TRBJ1-3
v_call: TRBV7-9
clone_size: -
cdr3_length: 13
d_call: -
cdr3_aa: CASSSLAGNTIYF
cdr3_nt: TGTGCCAGCAGCTCTCTAGCTGGAAACACCATATATTTT

j_call: TRBJ2-3
v_call: TRBV2
clone_size: -
cdr3_length: 18
d_call: -
cdr3_aa: CASGFMGAPDYGTDTQYF
cdr3_nt: TGTGCCAGCGGTTTCATGGGGGCGCCGGACTACGGCACAGATACGCAGTATTTT

j_call: TRBJ1-5
v_call: TRBV28
clone_size: -
cdr3_length: 18
d_call: TRBD1
cdr3_aa: CASSLNLGTGISNQPQHF
cdr3_nt: TGTGCCAGCAGTTTAAACCTTGGGACAGGGATTAGCAATCAGCCCCAGCATTTT

j_call: TRBJ1-2
v_call: TRBV11-2
clone_size: -
cdr3_length: 14
d_call: -
cdr3_aa: CASSLGYSLYGYTF
cdr3_nt: TGTGCCAGCAGCCTGGGGTACAGCCTCTATGGCTACACCTTC

j_call: TRBJ2-7
v_call: TRBV28
clone_size: -
cdr3_length: 15
d_call: -
cdr3_aa: CASTLGLGSSYEQYF
cdr3_nt: TGTGCCAGCACCTTGGGGCTAGGCAGCAGCTACGAGCAGTACTTC

j_call: TRBJ2-5
v_call: TRBV28
clone_size: -
cdr3_length: 15
d_call: -
cdr3_aa: CASSFQAYTGETQYF
cdr3_nt: TGTGCCAGCAGTTTCCAGGCATATACGGGCGAGACCCAGTACTTC